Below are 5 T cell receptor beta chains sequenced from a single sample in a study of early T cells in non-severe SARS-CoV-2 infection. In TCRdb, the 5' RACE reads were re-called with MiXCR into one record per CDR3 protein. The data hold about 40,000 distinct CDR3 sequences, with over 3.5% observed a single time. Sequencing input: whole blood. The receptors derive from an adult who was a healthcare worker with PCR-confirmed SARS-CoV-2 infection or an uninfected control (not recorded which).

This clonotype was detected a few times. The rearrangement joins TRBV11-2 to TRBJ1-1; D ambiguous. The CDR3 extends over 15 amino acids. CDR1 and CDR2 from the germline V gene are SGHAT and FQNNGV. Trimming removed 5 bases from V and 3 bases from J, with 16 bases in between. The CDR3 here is CASSRVIGVDTEAFF. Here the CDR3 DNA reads TGTGCCAGCAGCCGTGTCATCGGGGTGGACACTGAAGCTTTCTTT.

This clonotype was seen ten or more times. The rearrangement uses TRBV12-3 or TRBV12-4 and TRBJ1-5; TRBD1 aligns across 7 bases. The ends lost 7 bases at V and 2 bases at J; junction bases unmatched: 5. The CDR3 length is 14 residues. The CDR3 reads CASKRQGGNQPQHF. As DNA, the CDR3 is TGTGCCAGCAAAAGACAGGGCGGCAATCAGCCCCAGCATTTT.

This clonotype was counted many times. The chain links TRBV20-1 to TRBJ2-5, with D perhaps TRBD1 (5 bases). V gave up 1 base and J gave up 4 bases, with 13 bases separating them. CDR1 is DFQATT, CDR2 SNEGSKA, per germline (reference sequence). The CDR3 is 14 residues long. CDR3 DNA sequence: TGCAGTGCTAGAGCTTACAGGCTGGGAGAGACCCAGTACTTC. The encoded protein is CSARAYRLGETQYF.

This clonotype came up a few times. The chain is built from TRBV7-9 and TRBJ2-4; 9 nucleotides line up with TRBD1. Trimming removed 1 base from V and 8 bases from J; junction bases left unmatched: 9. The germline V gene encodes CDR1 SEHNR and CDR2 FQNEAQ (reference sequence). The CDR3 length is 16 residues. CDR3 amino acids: CASSLDGTGSMDIQYF. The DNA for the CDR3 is TGTGCCAGCAGCTTAGACGGGACAGGGAGTATGGACATTCAGTACTTC.

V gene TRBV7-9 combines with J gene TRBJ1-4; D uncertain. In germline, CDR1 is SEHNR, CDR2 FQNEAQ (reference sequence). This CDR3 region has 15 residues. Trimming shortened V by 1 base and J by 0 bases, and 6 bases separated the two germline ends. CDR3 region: CASSLEAATNEKLFF. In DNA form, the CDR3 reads TGTGCCAGCAGCTTAGAGGCAGCAACTAATGAAAAACTGTTTTTT. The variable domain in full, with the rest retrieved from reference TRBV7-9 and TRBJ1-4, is DTGVSQNPRHKITKRGQNVTFRCDPISEHNRLYWYRQTLGQGPEFLTYFQNEAQLEKSRLLSDRFSAERPKGSFSTLEIQRTEQGDSAMYLCASSLEAATNEKLFFGSGTQLSVL.